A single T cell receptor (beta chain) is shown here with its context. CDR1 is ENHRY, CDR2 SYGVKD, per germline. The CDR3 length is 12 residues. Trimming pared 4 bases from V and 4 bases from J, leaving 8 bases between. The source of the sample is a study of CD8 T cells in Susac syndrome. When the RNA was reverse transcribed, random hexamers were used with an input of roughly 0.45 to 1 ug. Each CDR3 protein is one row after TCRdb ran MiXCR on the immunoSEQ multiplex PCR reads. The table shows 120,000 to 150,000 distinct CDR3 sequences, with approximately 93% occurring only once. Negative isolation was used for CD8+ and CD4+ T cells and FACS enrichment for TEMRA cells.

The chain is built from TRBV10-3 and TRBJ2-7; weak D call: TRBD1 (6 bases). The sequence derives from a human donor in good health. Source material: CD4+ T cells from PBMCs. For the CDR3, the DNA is TGTGCCATCAGTGTACAGGGTTACGAGCAGTACTTC. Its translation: CAISVQGYEQYF.